One and the same sample provided the 18 T cell receptor beta chains below, sequenced in a study of tumor-infiltrating lymphocytes in primary liver carcinoma. With 500 ng total RNA as template and a constant-region primer, TCR beta cDNA was made. The TCR beta library was amplified through three nested multiplex PCR rounds in a modified ARM-PCR procedure. For around 10 cycles apiece, the opening two PCR rounds ran with TRBV1-TRBV30 forward primers and a C-beta reverse primer. TCRdb re-called the multiplex PCR reads through MiXCR, storing one row per CDR3 protein. In the table there are around 80,000 distinct CDR3 sequences, 55% to 85% of which are singletons. Taking about 20-31 mg of unsorted bulk tissue, the authors co-extracted RNA and DNA. Sequenced sample: liver tumor tissue from sampling region 1. Subset given: tumor region T1, superior pole. These receptors were taken from a man in his forties with primary liver carcinoma and hepatitis B virus infection.

Note on this clonotype: The missing conserved phenylalanine or tryptophan at the end of this CDR3 makes a read error likely. The rearrangement links TRBV11-2 to TRBJ2-7; the D is unclear. The germline V gene has CDR1 SGHAT and CDR2 FQNNGV. V was trimmed by 11 bases and J by 2 bases, leaving 19 bases between them. This CDR3 comprises 14 residues. CDR3 nucleotide sequence: TGTGCCGGCAACTTGACTGACACTGCCTACGAGCAGTACTCC. This sequence encodes CAGNLTDTAYEQYS.

As for this clonotype: The germline gene is not matched at one end of the junction; a read error may be the cause. This chain uses TRBV6-5 with TRBJ2-1, with D tentatively TRBD2 (5 bases). Germline CDR1 reads MNHEY; CDR2 reads SVGAGI. CDR3 size: 16 residues. The CDR3 spells CASSPTILELYNGQFF. The CDR3 nucleotides are TGTGCCAGCAGCCCCACAATACTAGAGTTGTACAATGGGCAGTTCTTC.

The gene calls are TRBV29-1 and TRBJ2-3; D is ambiguous. The V gene's germline CDR1 is SQVTM and CDR2 ANQGSEA. Trimming removed 4 bases from V and 5 bases from J, with 13 bases in between. The CDR3 is made up of 13 amino acids. CDR3 sequence reads: CSVVRDGLDTQYF. The CDR3 DNA is TGCAGCGTTGTAAGGGATGGTTTAGATACGCAGTATTTT.

The chain joins TRBV28 to TRBJ2-1; 7 bases align to TRBD1. Germline V gene lookup returns CDR1 MDHEN and CDR2 SYDVKM. The junction had 14 bases not matched to a gene; V was cut back by 6 bases and J by 9 bases. This CDR3 comprises 15 residues. The CDR3: CASRGPGQGVGEQFF. In nucleotides, the CDR3 is TGTGCCAGCAGGGGACCGGGGCAGGGGGTCGGTGAGCAGTTCTTC.

With respect to this clonotype: One junction end disagrees with the germline gene, perhaps due to a read error. J is TRBJ2-1 and V is TRBV20-1; 8 nucleotides line up with TRBD1. This CDR3 contains 15 residues. Germline V lookup: CDR1 DFQATT, CDR2 SNEGSKA (reference sequence). In nucleotides, the CDR3 is TGTAGTGCTAGAGGAGGACAGGGTTCATACAATGAGCAGTTCTTC. Translated, it gives CSARGGQGSYNEQFF.

Notes on this clonotype: No conserved phenylalanine or tryptophan is present at the end of the CDR3, so a read error is the likely explanation. The DNA is omitted, as the CDR3 cannot be located on it reliably, and the CDR3 follows TCRdb's listing. The J gene is TRBJ2-5, the V gene TRBV11-2; the D call TRBD1 from the table was never checked on the DNA. The CDR3 numbers 15 amino acids, ends counted. Germline CDR1 is SGHAT and CDR2 is FQNNGV. The chain's CDR3 is CASSLRPGDGEIQYL.

In regard to this clonotype: At one end the junction does not follow the germline gene, possibly because of a read error. The chain is built from TRBV11-2 and TRBJ2-6, with 9 bases aligning to TRBD1. This CDR3 comprises 18 residues. Germline V CDR1 and CDR2: SGHAT, FQNNGV. The CDR3 nucleotides read TGTGCCAGCAGCTTAAGACAGGGGGGCCTCTCTGGGGTCAACATCCTGACTTTC. Residues: CASSLRQGGLSGVNILTF.

This chain uses TRBV19 with TRBJ1-2; TRBD1 agrees at 8 bases. The germline gives CDR1 LNHDA, CDR2 SQIVND (reference sequence). V was clipped by 3 bases and J by 4 bases; unmatched bases: 4. This CDR3 contains 14 residues. CDR3 in DNA: TGTGCCAGTAGTATTGAGACAGGGGCCTATGGCTACACCTTC. Amino acid sequence: CASSIETGAYGYTF.

This clonotype was seen more than once but under ten times. Possible read error: a much larger clone is one base away. The chain recombines TRBV7-8 with TRBJ1-3, with TRBD1 matching 7 bases. The CDR3 loop spans 14 amino acids. CDR1 and CDR2 (germline): SGHVS, FQNEAQ. The CDR3 loop reads CTSSFRGPGNTIYF. In DNA, the CDR3 is TGTACCAGCAGCTTTAGGGGGCCTGGAAACACCATATATTTT.

A remark on this clonotype: The junction departs from the called germline gene at one end, perhaps through a read error. The rearrangement uses TRBV12-3 or TRBV12-4 and TRBJ2-7; D not resolved. The CDR3 contains 12 residues. The CDR3 DNA sequence: TGCGCCAGCAGTTTCGGATCCTACGAGCAGCACTTC. Translation: CASSFGSYEQHF.

The chain recombines TRBV29-1 with TRBJ1-1, with a tentative D call TRBD1 (5 bases). V shed 3 bases and J shed 5 bases, with 19 bases lying between them. This CDR3 is 15 amino acids long. Germline V gene data show CDR1 as SQVTM and CDR2 as ANQGSEA. The CDR3 bases are TGCAGCGTTGACAGGGACTGGAGTGGTTGGACTGAAGCTTTCTTT. Protein: CSVDRDWSGWTEAFF.

This clonotype has a count of ten or more. The chain employs TRBV6-1 and TRBJ2-1; 8 bases agree with TRBD2. The CDR3 sequence is 15 residues long. V was pared by 2 bases and J by 0 bases, with 0 bases of the junction left unmatched. Germline V gene lookup returns CDR1 MNHNS and CDR2 SASEGT. The CDR3 region has the DNA TGTGCCAGCAGTGAACTAGCGGGCTCCTACAATGAGCAGTTCTTC. Its protein is CASSELAGSYNEQFF.

This clonotype was counted at least ten times. The chain has TRBV28 and TRBJ2-1; the D is unclear. The CDR3 is made up of 17 amino acids. Looked up from germline, CDR1 is MDHEN and CDR2 is SYDVKM. With 2 bases removed from V and 3 bases from J, the gap between germline ends came to 17 bases. Here the CDR3 DNA reads TGTGCCAGCAGTTTACGGGCAGGCAGCCTCGGCTACAATGAGCAGTTCTTC. The encoded protein is CASSLRAGSLGYNEQFF. Full variable domain (remainder filled in from reference TRBV28 and TRBJ2-1): DVKVTQSSRYLVKRTGEKVFLECVQDMDHENMFWYRQDPGLGLRLIYFSYDVKMKEKGDIPEGYSVSREKKERFSLILESASTNQTSMYLCASSLRAGSLGYNEQFFGPGTRLTVL.

On this clonotype: Sequence at one end of the junction differs from germline and may be a read error. The CDR3, as DNA: TGTGCCAGCAGTTACAAACGGGTGGACAACGAGCAGTTCTTC. Translating it yields CASSYKRVDNEQFF. The J gene is TRBJ2-1, the V gene TRBV6-5, with D perhaps matching TRBD1 (5 bases). CDR3 length equals 14 residues. Germline V gene lookup returns CDR1 MNHEY and CDR2 SVGAGI.

The CDR3 sequence: CASSPDGMTDTQYF. The CDR3 region has the DNA TGCGCCAGCAGCCCTGACGGGATGACAGATACGCAGTATTTT. The chain joins TRBV4-1 to TRBJ2-3; D possibly corresponds to TRBD2 (5 bases). V was clipped by 4 bases and J by 3 bases, with 11 bases between them. In germline, CDR1 is MGHRA, CDR2 YSYEKL. The CDR3 has 14 residues.

As for this clonotype: The junction departs from germline at one end; a sequencing error may be responsible. The CDR3, as DNA: TGCAGCGTTGATAATGTACGAGAGACCAAGTACTTT. Its translation: CSVDNVRETKYF. The rearrangement joins TRBV29-1 to TRBJ2-5; D call uncertain. This CDR3 spans 12 amino acids. CDR1 and CDR2 from the germline V gene are SQVTM and ANQGSEA.

As regards this clonotype: An end of the junction differs from the germline gene, which may be a read error. The genes are TRBV4-1 and TRBJ1-5; TRBD1 matches 7 bases. The CDR3 consists of 12 residues. Per the germline V gene, CDR1 is MGHRA and CDR2 is YSYEKL. The CDR3 loop reads CVSSQGDQAQQF. The CDR3 DNA follows: TGCGTCAGCAGCCAGGGGGATCAGGCCCAGCAGTTT.

In this sample, this clonotype turned up many times. This rearrangement joins TRBV6-6 to TRBJ2-3; tentatively, D is TRBD1 (6 bases). V lost 6 bases and J 2 bases, leaving 15 bases between the germline ends. The length of the CDR3 is 15 residues. Germline values: CDR1 MNHNY, CDR2 SVGAGI (reference sequence). CDR3 nucleotide sequence: TGTGCCAGCAGGAGAGGGGACACCGCCACAGATACGCAGTATTTT. Its protein product is CASRRGDTATDTQYF.